This TCR beta chain was sequenced in a study of CD8+CD57+ T cells in acquired aplastic anemia. Overall study: Isolated CD4+ and CD8+ cells, once sorted, yielded DNA averaging approximately 3 ug.

Profiles of TCR beta VDJ and CDR3 were generated from a genomic DNA template. TCRdb reprocessed the reads via MiXCR and lists one record per CDR3 protein. This sample carries about 160,000 distinct CDR3 sequences, 71% of them seen once, and the ten largest clones take more than 35%. Whole-study findings and limits: Controls and patients did not differ significantly in CD8+ Simpson's diversity. Patients and controls shared under 35 CD8+ CDR3 sequences, highly expressed in patients.

V was clipped by 5 bases and J by 4 bases, with 15 bases between them. Germline CDR1 and CDR2: SGHTA and FQGNSA. The CDR3 contains 15 residues. In regard to this clonotype: Antigen: not known.

CD8+CD57+ cell expansion, shown by flow cytometry, had occurred in the patients selected for sequencing. The receptor comes from a human donor with aplastic anemia. The sample was sorted CD4+, CD8+, or CD8+CD57+ T cells (not recorded which) from PBMCs. The chain couples TRBV7-2 to TRBJ2-1; D perhaps matches TRBD2 (6 bases). CDR3 in DNA: TGTGCCAGCAGCCCCATGGGGGGTAAGTACAATGAGCAGTTCTTC. This encodes CASSPMGGKYNEQFF.